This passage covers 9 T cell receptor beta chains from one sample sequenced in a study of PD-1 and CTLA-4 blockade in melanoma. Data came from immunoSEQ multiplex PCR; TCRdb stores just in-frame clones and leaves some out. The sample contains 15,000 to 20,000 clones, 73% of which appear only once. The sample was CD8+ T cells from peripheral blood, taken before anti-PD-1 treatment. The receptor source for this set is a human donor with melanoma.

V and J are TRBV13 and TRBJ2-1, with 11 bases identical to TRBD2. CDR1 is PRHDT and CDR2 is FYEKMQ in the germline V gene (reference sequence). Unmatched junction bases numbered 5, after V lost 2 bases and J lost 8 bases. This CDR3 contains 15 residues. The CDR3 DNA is TGTGCCAGCAGCTTAATCACTAGCGGGAGCCATGAGCAGTTCTTC. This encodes CASSLITSGSHEQFF.

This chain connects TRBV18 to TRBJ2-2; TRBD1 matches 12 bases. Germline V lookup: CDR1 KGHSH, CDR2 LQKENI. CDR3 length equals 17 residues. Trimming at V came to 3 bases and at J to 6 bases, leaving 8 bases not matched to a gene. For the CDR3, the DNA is TGTGCCAGCTCACCGGGACAGGGGGCGTCGTCGGCCGGGGAGCTGTTTTTT. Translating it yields CASSPGQGASSAGELFF.

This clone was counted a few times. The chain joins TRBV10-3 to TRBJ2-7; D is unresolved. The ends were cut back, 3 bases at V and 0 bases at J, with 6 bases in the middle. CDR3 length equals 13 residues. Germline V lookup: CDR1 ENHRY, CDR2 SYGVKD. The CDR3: CAISDWSSYEQYF. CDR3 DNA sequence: TGTGCCATCAGTGATTGGAGCTCCTACGAGCAGTACTTC.

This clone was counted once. This CDR3 is CAISESSDSYNEKLFF. CDR3 sequence (DNA): TGTGCCATCAGTGAGTCTAGCGACAGCTATAATGAAAAACTGTTTTTT. The chain has TRBV10-3 and TRBJ1-4; D might be TRBD1 (5 bases). There are 16 residues in the CDR3. V lost 0 bases and J 4 bases, leaving 12 bases between the germline ends. Germline values: CDR1 ENHRY, CDR2 SYGVKD.

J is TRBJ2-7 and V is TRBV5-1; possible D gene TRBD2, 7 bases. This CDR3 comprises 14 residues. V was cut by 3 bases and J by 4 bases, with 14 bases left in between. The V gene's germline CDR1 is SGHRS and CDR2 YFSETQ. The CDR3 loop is CASSSRGGDYEQYF. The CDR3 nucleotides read TGCGCCAGCAGCTCTAGGGGGGGCGATTACGAGCAGTACTTC.

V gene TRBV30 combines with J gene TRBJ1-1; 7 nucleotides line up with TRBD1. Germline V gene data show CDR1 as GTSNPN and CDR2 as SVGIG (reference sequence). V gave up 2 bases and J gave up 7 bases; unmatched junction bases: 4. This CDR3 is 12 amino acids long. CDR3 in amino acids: CAWSLTGLEAFF. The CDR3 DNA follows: TGTGCCTGGAGTCTGACAGGGCTTGAAGCTTTCTTT.

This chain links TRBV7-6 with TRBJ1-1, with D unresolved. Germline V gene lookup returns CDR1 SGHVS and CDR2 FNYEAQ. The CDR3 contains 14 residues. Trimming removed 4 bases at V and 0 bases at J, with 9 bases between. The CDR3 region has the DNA TGTGCCAGCAGCTACCGGGGTTTGAACACTGAAGCTTTCTTT. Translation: CASSYRGLNTEAFF.

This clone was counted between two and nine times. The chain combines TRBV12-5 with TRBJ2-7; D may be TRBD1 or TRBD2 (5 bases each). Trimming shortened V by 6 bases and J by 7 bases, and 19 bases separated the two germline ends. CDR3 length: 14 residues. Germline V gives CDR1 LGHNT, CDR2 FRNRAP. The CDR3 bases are TGTGCTAGTGGACGGGACGCCAGGATAGGTGAGCAGTACTTC. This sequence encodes CASGRDARIGEQYF.

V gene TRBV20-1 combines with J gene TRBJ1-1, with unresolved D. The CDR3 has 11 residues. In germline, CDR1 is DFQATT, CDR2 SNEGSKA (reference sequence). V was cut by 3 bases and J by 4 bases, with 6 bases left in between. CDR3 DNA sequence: TGCAGTGCTAGTATCCTCACTGAAGCTTTCTTT. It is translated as CSASILTEAFF.